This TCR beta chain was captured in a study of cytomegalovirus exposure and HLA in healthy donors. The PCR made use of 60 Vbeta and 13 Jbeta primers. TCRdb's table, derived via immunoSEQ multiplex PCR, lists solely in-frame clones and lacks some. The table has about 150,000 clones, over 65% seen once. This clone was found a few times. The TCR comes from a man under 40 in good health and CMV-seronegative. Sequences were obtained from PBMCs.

The CDR3 DNA follows: TGTGCCAGCAGCTTTGGAACAGTCGAGCAGTACTTC. Its protein is CASSFGTVEQYF. This chain links TRBV5-6 with TRBJ2-7; D is ambiguous. The germline V gene encodes CDR1 SGHDT and CDR2 YYEEEE. Trimming removed 2 bases from V and 6 bases from J, with 9 bases in between. The CDR3 sequence is 12 residues long.